This entry lists 18 T cell receptor beta chains sequenced from one sample in a study of T cells in Graves' hyperthyroidism and ophthalmopathy. Amplified regions were TCR beta CDR3 sequences from RNA transcripts. The HTBI primer set served for first-round RT-PCR of the TCR CDR3. TCRdb re-called the multiplex PCR reads with MiXCR, one entry per CDR3 protein. The sample contains approximately 560,000 distinct CDR3 sequences, just over 45% of which appear only once. Sequencing used peripheral blood or thyroid tissue (not recorded which). These receptors came from a woman younger than 35 with Graves' hyperthyroidism.

This clonotype was observed a single time. Being one base from a much bigger clone, this may be a read error. This chain connects TRBV10-3 to TRBJ1-4; D possibly corresponds to TRBD1 (6 bases). The V gene's germline CDR1 is ENHRY and CDR2 SYGVKD. This CDR3 contains 14 residues. The V gene lost 7 bases and the J gene lost 7 bases, with 16 bases spanning the gap. CDR3 in amino acids: CAITTRGGVEKLFF. In DNA form, the CDR3 reads TGTGCCATCACCACGAGGGGGGGAGTTGAAAAACTGTTTTTT.

This sequence joins TRBV29-1 and TRBJ2-2, with 7 nucleotides matching TRBD2. Germline assignment: CDR1 SQVTM and CDR2 ANQGSEA. Trimming at V came to 3 bases and at J to 7 bases, leaving 5 bases not matched to a gene. The length of the CDR3 is 13 residues. The CDR3 loop reads CSVDRGVDGELFF. CDR3 nucleotide sequence: TGCAGCGTTGACCGGGGGGTAGACGGGGAGCTGTTTTTT.

The rearrangement uses TRBV25-1 and TRBJ1-1, with TRBD1 matching over 10 bases. CDR1 MGHDK and CDR2 SYGVNS come from the germline V gene. V dropped 4 bases and J dropped 4; count of bases not matched to a gene: 12. The CDR3 extends over 17 amino acids. The DNA for the CDR3 is TGTGCCAGCAGTGTTAGAGGGGACAGGGGATTTGTCACTGAAGCTTTCTTT. It translates to CASSVRGDRGFVTEAFF.

A single count supports this clonotype. This chain joins TRBV24-1 and TRBJ2-7; D may be TRBD1 (6 bases). The CDR3 is 20 residues long. The V and J ends lost 2 bases and 4 bases respectively, with 29 bases between them. The germline V gene encodes CDR1 KGHDR and CDR2 SFDVKD. The CDR3 nucleotides are TGTGCCACCAGTGATTCCCTCCTTTTGTCGGGACACCAGATATTTTACGAGCAGTACTTC. Its protein is CATSDSLLLSGHQIFYEQYF.

This clonotype was recorded a few times. The chain is built from TRBV7-2 and TRBJ2-7; 7 positions agree with TRBD2. Germline-derived CDR1 and CDR2 are SGHTA and FQGNSA. J gave up 5 bases and V 5 bases, and 6 bases lay outside the gene matches. CDR3 length: 13 residues. In DNA, the CDR3 is TGTGCCAGCAGCCCAACTAGCGCCCACGAGCAGTACTTC. As protein: CASSPTSAHEQYF.

The V call is TRBV7-3, the J call TRBJ2-2; 9 nucleotides agree with TRBD2. V was clipped by 3 bases and J by 0 bases; unmatched bases: 2. The CDR3 has 16 residues. From germline, CDR1 is SGHTA and CDR2 FQGTGA. For the CDR3, the DNA is TGTGCCAGCAGCTTGCCTAGCGGGGCGAACACCGGGGAGCTGTTTTTT. Translated, it gives CASSLPSGANTGELFF. The full variable domain, in which reference TRBV7-3 and TRBJ2-2 provide the parts outside the CDR3, is GAGVSQTPSNKVTEKGKYVELRCDPISGHTALYWYRQSLGQGPEFLIYFQGTGAADDSGLPNDRFFAVRPEGSVSTLKIQRTERGDSAVYLCASSLPSGANTGELFFGEGSRLTVL.

The genes are TRBV7-9 and TRBJ2-1; 7 nucleotides match TRBD1. The CDR3 consists of 14 residues. J lost 9 bases, V lost 2 bases, and 7 bases had no gene match. The germline gives CDR1 SEHNR, CDR2 FQNEAQ (reference sequence). CDR3 nucleotide sequence: TGTGCCAGCAGCTTATCCCTACAGGGGTCTGAGCAGTTCTTC. Its protein product is CASSLSLQGSEQFF. The whole variable domain, remainder taken from reference TRBV7-9 and TRBJ2-1, is DTGVSQNPRHKITKRGQNVTFRCDPISEHNRLYWYRQTLGQGPEFLTYFQNEAQLEKSRLLSDRFSAERPKGSFSTLEIQRTEQGDSAMYLCASSLSLQGSEQFFGPGTRLTVL.

Ten or more counts support this clonotype. The V and J genes are TRBV15 and TRBJ1-1; D unclear. The CDR3 covers 12 residues. Trimming shortened V by 8 bases and J by 1 base, and 8 bases separated the two germline ends. Germline CDR1 and CDR2: LNHNV and YYDKDF (reference sequence). CDR3 nucleotide sequence: TGTGCCACCGGTGTTGGGAACACTGAAGCTTTCTTT. Amino acid sequence: CATGVGNTEAFF.

This clonotype was detected ten times or more. The rearrangement uses TRBV29-1 and TRBJ1-1, with 8 bases aligning to TRBD1. J lost 4 bases, V lost 6 bases, and 4 bases had no gene match. From germline, CDR1 is SQVTM and CDR2 ANQGSEA. The CDR3 contains 12 residues. The CDR3 coding sequence is TGCAGCGTGACAGGGGCTGGCACTGAAGCTTTCTTT. Translation gives CSVTGAGTEAFF.

This clonotype was counted a few times. This chain joins TRBV5-1 and TRBJ2-7; 8 bases match TRBD2. Trimming at V came to 2 bases and at J to 6 bases, leaving 13 bases not matched to a gene. CDR1 is SGHRS, CDR2 YFSETQ, per germline. This CDR3 has 16 amino acids. For the CDR3, the DNA is TGCGCCAGCAGCTTCGGTAGCGGGATAACATTAGGCGAGCAGTACTTC. Translation: CASSFGSGITLGEQYF.

This clonotype has a single count. J is TRBJ1-6 and V is TRBV10-3; 7 bases match TRBD1. The length of the CDR3 is 14 residues. The V segment lost 5 bases and the J segment 10 bases; nucleotides outside the gene matches: 8. The germline CDR1 and CDR2 sequences are ENHRY and SYGVKD. CDR3 DNA sequence: TGTGCCATCAGTCCAGGACAGGAGGACTCACCCCTCCACTTT. It codes for CAISPGQEDSPLHF.

Many counts were recorded for this clonotype. J is TRBJ2-2 and V is TRBV29-1; TRBD2 is a possible D gene (5 bases). The V gene lost 4 bases and the J gene lost 4 bases, with 7 bases spanning the gap. The V gene's germline CDR1 is SQVTM and CDR2 ANQGSEA. This CDR3 has 12 amino acids. The CDR3 nucleotides read TGCAGCGTTGGACGGGGCACCGGGGAGCTGTTTTTT. Protein sequence: CSVGRGTGELFF.

On this clonotype itself: One junction end does not reproduce the germline sequence, and a read error may be involved. V usage is TRBV7-9 and J usage is TRBJ1-3, with D possibly matching TRBD1 (5 bases). The CDR3 runs 16 residues. Looked up from germline, CDR1 is SEHNR and CDR2 is FQNEAQ (reference sequence). The CDR3 DNA is TGTGCCAGCAGCGGAAACAGGCGTATCTCTGGAAACACCACATATTTT. It encodes CASSGNRRISGNTTYF.

The J gene is TRBJ1-1, the V gene TRBV7-3; 7 nucleotides align to TRBD1. The V and J ends lost 4 bases and 8 bases, in that order; junction bases with no gene match: 7. The CDR3 is 13 residues long. The germline gives CDR1 SGHTA, CDR2 FQGTGA. CDR3 protein: CASSSGTVAEAFF. The CDR3 DNA reads TGTGCCAGCAGCTCCGGGACAGTAGCCGAAGCTTTCTTT.

This clonotype was picked up many times. The J gene is TRBJ1-1, the V gene TRBV19; D gene uncertain. The ends were cut back, 8 bases at V and 6 bases at J, with 10 bases in the middle. This CDR3 is 11 amino acids long. The V gene's germline CDR1 is LNHDA and CDR2 SQIVND (reference sequence). CDR3 in amino acids: CASRRQSEAFF. The CDR3 bases are TGTGCCAGTCGGAGGCAGTCTGAAGCTTTCTTT.

V and J are TRBV5-1 and TRBJ2-6; D not certain. The V gene's germline CDR1 is SGHRS and CDR2 YFSETQ. Deletions cut 7 bases from V and 0 bases from J, with 11 bases between. There are 15 residues in the CDR3. The CDR3 bases are TGCGCCAGCTCGTATCGTACCTCTGGGGCCAACGTCCTGACTTTC. Its protein product is CASSYRTSGANVLTF.

Worth noting for this clonotype: The CDR3 ends on some other residue instead of the conserved phenylalanine or tryptophan, so this is likely a read error. The chain is built from TRBV10-3 and TRBJ2-7; D may be TRBD2 (5 bases). The CDR3 covers 15 residues. From germline, CDR1 is ENHRY and CDR2 SYGVKD. The CDR3 DNA sequence: TGTGCCATCAGTCAGTCGAGTCTAGCTGGATACGAGCAGTACCTC. Its protein product is CAISQSSLAGYEQYL.

The chain joins TRBV2 to TRBJ1-1; D is uncertain. The CDR3 loop spans 13 amino acids. Between the trimmed V and J ends, which lost 5 bases and 6 bases, there was a span of 13 bases. Germline CDR1 is SNHLY and CDR2 is FYNNEI. CDR3 in amino acids: CASSLLAESEAFF. In nucleotides, the CDR3 is TGTGCCAGCAGTTTATTGGCCGAATCTGAAGCTTTCTTT.